These T cell receptor beta chains were read from a single sample in a study of circulating tumor DNA in untreated peripheral T-cell lymphoma. Libraries were prepared by immunoSEQ multiplex PCR; TCRdb keeps only in-frame clonotypes and omits some of them. The sample lists about 8,900 clones, about 84% seen once, with roughly 2.1% in the top ten. Sequencing was done on a sample of tumor tissue. The receptor set was obtained from a human donor with peripheral T-cell lymphoma. CDR3s include the opening cysteine and the closing phenylalanine or tryptophan. A D gene is named only where the DNA matches it firmly. Where a row states a size, it is once, few, many or the class of an expanded clone; other rows omit it.

TRBJ2-4	13	few	TRBV6-8	.	TGTGCCAGCAGTGGGTCTCAGGCGGACATTCAGTACTTC	CASSGSQADIQYF
TRBJ2-6	14	.	TRBV27	.	TGTGCCAGCAGATCCGACTCTGGGGCCAACGTCCTGACTTTC	CASRSDSGANVLTF
TRBJ2-6	16	.	TRBV30	.	TGTGCCTGGAGTGTATTTGGGGCCTCTGGGGCCAACGTCCTGACTTTC	CAWSVFGASGANVLTF
TRBJ1-6	12	.	TRBV19	.	TGTGCCAGTAGTATAGCTAATTCACCCCTTCACTTT	CASSIANSPLHF
TRBJ1-1	11	.	TRBV14	TRBD1	TGTGCCAGCAGCCGGGACAGAGAAGCTTTCTTT	CASSRDREAFF
TRBJ2-3	16	.	TRBV6-8	.	TGTGCCAGCAGTGCAACAGGTGACTCCCCAACGGATACGCAGTATTTT	CASSATGDSPTDTQYF
TRBJ1-2	13	.	TRBV6-8	.	TGTGCCAGCAGTTACTCAGGGAACTATGGCTACACCTTC	CASSYSGNYGYTF
TRBJ1-1	13	once	TRBV30	.	TGTGCCTGGAGTGTACATCTGAACACTGAAGCTTTCTTT	CAWSVHLNTEAFF
TRBJ2-7	13	.	TRBV6-8	TRBD1	TGTGCCAGCCAAAGGACAGGGGGCGACGAGCAGTACTTC	CASQRTGGDEQYF
TRBJ1-1	18	.	TRBV10-3	.	TGTGCCATCAGTGAGTCTCTCGGCCTGAGCCGATCGGACACTGAAGCTTTCTTT	CAISESLGLSRSDTEAFF
TRBJ1-1	13	.	TRBV14	.	TGTGCCAGCAGCCAAGGGTGGGGGACTGAAGCTTTCTTT	CASSQGWGTEAFF
TRBJ2-1	17	.	TRBV6-8	TRBD2	TGTGCCAGCAGTAAAACTAGCGGGGGGCCCCCTCGAAATGAGCAGTTCTTC	CASSKTSGGPPRNEQFF
TRBJ1-2	14	.	TRBV18	TRBD1	TGTGCCAGCTCACTGGGACAGGGGGCAGATGGCTACACCTTC	CASSLGQGADGYTF
TRBJ2-1	17	.	TRBV15	TRBD2	TGTGCCACCAGCAGAGATCTCGTAGCGGGGCTTCACGGGGAGCAGTTCTTC	CATSRDLVAGLHGEQFF
TRBJ1-2	14	.	TRBV19	.	TGTGCCAGTATGAGGAACAGGGATCTCAATGGCTACACCTTC	CASMRNRDLNGYTF
TRBJ1-1	12	.	TRBV30	.	TGTGCCTGGAACTACATGAACACTGAAGCTTTCTTT	CAWNYMNTEAFF
TRBJ1-4	14	.	TRBV30	.	TGTGCCTGGAGTGTACAATTGTCGGGTGAAAAACTGTTTTTT	CAWSVQLSGEKLFF